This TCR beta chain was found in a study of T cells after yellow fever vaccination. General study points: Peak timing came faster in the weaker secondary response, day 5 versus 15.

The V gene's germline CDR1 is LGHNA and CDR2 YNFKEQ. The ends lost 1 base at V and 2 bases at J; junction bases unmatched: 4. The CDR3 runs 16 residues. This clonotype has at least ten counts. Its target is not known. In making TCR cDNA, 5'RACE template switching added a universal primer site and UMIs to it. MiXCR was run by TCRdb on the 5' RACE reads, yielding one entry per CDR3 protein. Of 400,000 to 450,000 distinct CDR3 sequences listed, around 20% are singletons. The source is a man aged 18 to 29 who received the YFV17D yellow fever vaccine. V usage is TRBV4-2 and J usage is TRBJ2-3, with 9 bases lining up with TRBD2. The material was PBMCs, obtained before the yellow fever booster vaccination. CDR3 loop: CASSQAGLAPTDTQYF. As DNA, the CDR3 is TGTGCCAGCAGCCAAGCGGGACTAGCCCCCACAGATACGCAGTATTTT.